The 24 T cell receptor beta chains below were found in one sample sequenced in a study of blood T cell repertoires in COVID-19. Repertoires were generated with immunoSEQ multiplex PCR, while TCRdb's copy carries only in-frame clones and drops some. The sample lists approximately 670,000 clones; 80% to 90% were seen once. The sequenced sample was peripheral blood. Every receptor here comes from a woman younger than 35 with acute or convalescent COVID-19.

This chain joins TRBV3-1 (or the pseudogene TRBV3-2) and TRBJ1-2; TRBD1 matches at 7 bases. Trimming removed 1 base from V and 6 bases from J; junction bases left unmatched: 8. The CDR3 has 15 residues. Germline CDR1 LGHDT, CDR2 YNNKEL (reference sequence). The CDR3 loop is CASSQGPGTDHGYTF. The DNA for the CDR3 is TGTGCCAGCAGCCAAGGACCCGGGACAGACCATGGCTACACCTTC.

The V call is TRBV14, the J call TRBJ1-4, with D uncertain. The germline V gene has CDR1 SGHDN and CDR2 FVKESK. The length of the CDR3 is 17 residues. V lost 3 bases, J lost 1 base, and 15 bases lay in between. CDR3 DNA: TGTGCCAGCAGCCACCCCTCGGGGTGGATAACTAATGAAAAACTGTTTTTT. It encodes CASSHPSGWITNEKLFF.

This clone was seen a handful of times. The rearrangement joins TRBV10-2 to TRBJ1-2; D is unresolved. This CDR3 comprises 13 residues. Germline loops: CDR1 WSHSY, CDR2 SAAADI. Trimming shortened V by 4 bases and J by 0 bases, and 6 bases separated the two germline ends. CDR3 sequence: CASSVGPNYGYTF. The CDR3 region has the DNA TGCGCCAGCAGTGTGGGCCCTAACTATGGCTACACCTTC.

V and J are TRBV9 and TRBJ2-6; 7 bases map to TRBD2. This CDR3 comprises 17 residues. In germline, CDR1 is SGDLS, CDR2 YYNGEE. Trimming cost V 0 bases and J 3 bases; bases outside gene matches: 6. CDR3: CASSVVAGEGGANVLTF. The CDR3 nucleotides read TGTGCCAGCAGCGTAGTTGCGGGGGAGGGTGGGGCCAACGTCCTGACTTTC.

This chain joins TRBV6-1 and TRBJ1-2; D unclear. V lost 3 bases to trimming and J lost 1 base, with 9 bases between them. Germline CDR1 MNHNS, CDR2 SASEGT. The CDR3 extends over 14 amino acids. CDR3 bases: TGTGCCAGCAGTGAGCGACGGAGTAACTATGGCTACACCTTC. Protein: CASSERRSNYGYTF.

The V gene is TRBV5-1, the J gene TRBJ1-2, with 11 positions matching TRBD1. Unmatched junction bases numbered 5, after V lost 4 bases and J lost 6 bases. The V gene's germline CDR1 is SGHRS and CDR2 YFSETQ. CDR3 length: 14 amino acids. The CDR3, as DNA: TGCGCCAGCAGCCAGGACAGGGGGCAGGATGGCTACACCTTC. This codes for CASSQDRGQDGYTF. Complete variable domain (other parts from reference TRBV5-1 and TRBJ1-2): KAGVTQTPRYLIKTRGQQVTLSCSPISGHRSVSWYQQTPGQGLQFLFEYFSETQRNKGNFPGRFSGRQFSNSRSEMNVSTLELGDSALYLCASSQDRGQDGYTFGSGTRLTVV.

V usage is TRBV11-2 and J usage is TRBJ1-6, with D hard to call. Germline-derived CDR1 and CDR2 are SGHAT and FQNNGV. V dropped 0 bases and J dropped 6 bases, with 6 bases sitting between them. The CDR3 consists of 14 residues. The CDR3, as DNA: TGTGCCAGCAGCTTAGACCGCGTTAATTCACCCCTCCACTTT. Encoded protein: CASSLDRVNSPLHF.

In this sample, this clone turned up a few times. The chain combines TRBV29-1 with TRBJ2-7, with 11 bases matching TRBD1. Germline-derived CDR1 and CDR2 are SQVTM and ANQGSEA. With 5 bases clipped from V and 0 bases from J, the junction kept 12 bases outside the gene matches. This CDR3 contains 17 residues. The CDR3 DNA sequence: TGCAGCGTTACCGGGACAGGGGGTCCCCTTAGCTCCTACGAGCAGTACTTC. Its translation: CSVTGTGGPLSSYEQYF.

The chain employs TRBV9 and TRBJ1-1; the D gene is possibly TRBD1 (5 bases). V lost 1 base, J lost 6 bases, and 13 bases lay in between. Germline values: CDR1 SGDLS, CDR2 YYNGEE. The CDR3 is 14 amino acids. In nucleotides, the CDR3 is TGTGCCAGCAGCGTAAAAGGGAGGGGCGCTGAAGCTTTCTTT. This translates into CASSVKGRGAEAFF.

The gene calls are TRBV6-4 and TRBJ2-1; 7 bases map to TRBD2. The CDR3 totals 15 residues. Germline CDR1 MRHNA, CDR2 SNTAGT. V trimming: 5 bases; J trimming: 3 bases; junction bases outside the gene matches: 7. CDR3 in DNA: TGTGCCAGCAGTCCTGGGGGGGTTGACTACAATGAGCAGTTCTTC. Translation gives CASSPGGVDYNEQFF.

This clone was seen a single time. The chain recombines TRBV30 with TRBJ1-6; D gene ambiguous. Germline V CDR1 and CDR2: GTSNPN, SVGIG (reference sequence). The CDR3 sequence is 15 residues long. Between the trimmed V and J ends, which lost 0 bases and 8 bases, there was a span of 14 bases. The CDR3 DNA reads as TGTGCCTGGAGTGTTGCGTCGGGGATCCATTCACCCCTCCACTTT. Its protein product is CAWSVASGIHSPLHF.

The chain couples TRBV6-5 to TRBJ1-5; 8 positions agree with TRBD1. J lost 5 bases, V lost 6 bases, and 3 bases had no gene match. Germline V gives CDR1 MNHEY, CDR2 SVGAGI. This CDR3 spans 13 amino acids. CDR3 protein: CASSTGGYQPQHF. The CDR3, as DNA: TGTGCCAGCAGCACAGGGGGTTATCAGCCCCAGCATTTT.

V is TRBV7-8 and J is TRBJ2-5, with 14 bases lining up with TRBD2. The CDR3 is made up of 17 amino acids. V was pared by 5 bases and J by 4 bases, with 9 bases of the junction left unmatched. The germline V gene has CDR1 SGHVS and CDR2 FQNEAQ. This CDR3 reads CASSPGTSGGVVETQYF. CDR3 DNA: TGTGCCAGCAGCCCCGGGACTAGCGGGGGAGTGGTAGAGACCCAGTACTTC.

As for this clone: A junction end diverges from the germline sequence, so it may reflect a read error. The chain has TRBV5-1 and TRBJ1-2, with D tentatively TRBD1 (5 bases). The CDR3 totals 16 residues. Germline loops: CDR1 SGHRS, CDR2 YFSETQ. DNA for the CDR3: TGCGCCAGCAGTTTGGGCCCACAACCAGCCAGGGATGGCTACACCTTC. Amino acids: CASSLGPQPARDGYTF.

The chain is built from TRBV27 and TRBJ1-1, with TRBD1 matching 10 bases. Unmatched junction bases numbered 8, after V lost 6 bases and J lost 4 bases. Per germline, CDR1 MNHEY and CDR2 SMNVEV (reference sequence). There are 15 residues in the CDR3. As DNA, the CDR3 is TGTGCCAGCAGAATACTCGGGACAGGGGCCACTGAAGCTTTCTTT. Amino acids: CASRILGTGATEAFF.

V gene TRBV28 combines with J gene TRBJ2-7; 11 nucleotides line up with TRBD1. The CDR3 is 14 residues long. Germline CDR1 MDHEN, CDR2 SYDVKM. The V gene end was trimmed by 3 bases and the J gene end by 6 bases; junction bases not matched to a gene: 4. The CDR3 nucleotides are TGTGCCAGCAGTTTCTCGGACAGGGGGCTCGAGCAGTACTTC. Protein product: CASSFSDRGLEQYF.

The rearrangement uses TRBV19 and TRBJ2-2, with 12 bases fitting TRBD2. The CDR3 is 18 amino acids. Unmatched junction bases numbered 13, after V lost 5 bases and J lost 6 bases. Germline CDR1 and CDR2: LNHDA and SQIVND (reference sequence). CDR3 residues: CASSQEASGGVTPGELFF. In nucleotides, the CDR3 is TGTGCCAGTAGTCAGGAGGCTAGCGGGGGGGTGACTCCCGGGGAGCTGTTTTTT.

The CDR3 loop is CASSKTRQANYGYTF. CDR3 nucleotides: TGTGCCAGTAGTAAAACCCGACAGGCCAACTATGGCTACACCTTC. The genes are TRBV19 and TRBJ1-2; maybe TRBD1 (6 bases). The germline V gene encodes CDR1 LNHDA and CDR2 SQIVND (reference sequence). The CDR3 loop spans 15 amino acids. Trimming removed 4 bases from V and 2 bases from J, with 14 bases in between.

The CDR3 DNA reads TGCGCCAGCAGCTTGGGTCGGGGGGAAAGACTGAACAATGAGCAGTTCTTC. Translating gives CASSLGRGERLNNEQFF. The chain carries TRBV5-1 and TRBJ2-1; TRBD2 matches 7 bases. Germline-derived CDR1 and CDR2 are SGHRS and YFSETQ. The CDR3 contains 17 residues. V dropped 0 bases and J dropped 5; count of bases not matched to a gene: 11.

The chain links TRBV30 to TRBJ1-6; D might be TRBD1 (6 bases). V was cut by 3 bases and J by 7 bases, with 10 bases left in between. CDR1 is GTSNPN, CDR2 SVGIG, per germline (reference sequence). The CDR3 is 13 residues long. CDR3 coding DNA: TGTGCCTGGAGACGGACAGCAAATTCACCCCTCCACTTT. Protein product: CAWRRTANSPLHF.

This chain links TRBV7-9 with TRBJ1-5; D uncertain. This CDR3 has 14 residues. With 1 base removed from V and 5 bases from J, the gap between germline ends came to 9 bases. CDR1 and CDR2 from the germline V gene are SEHNR and FQNEAQ (reference sequence). In DNA, the CDR3 is TGTGCCAGCAGCTTAGGAACAGACGATCAGCCCCAGCATTTT. It is translated as CASSLGTDDQPQHF.

The V call is TRBV2, the J call TRBJ1-2; D call uncertain. This CDR3 contains 13 residues. Per the germline V gene, CDR1 is SNHLY and CDR2 is FYNNEI. V was shortened by 4 bases and J by 4 bases, with 10 bases between the two germline ends. DNA of the CDR3: TGTGCCAGCAGTGTCGTCGGGAGCTATGGCTACACCTTC. Translated, it gives CASSVVGSYGYTF. The full variable domain, completed using reference TRBV2 and TRBJ1-2, is EPEVTQTPSHQVTQMGQEVILRCVPISNHLYFYWYRQILGQKVEFLVSFYNNEISEKSEIFDDQFSVERPDGSNFTLKIRSTKLEDSAMYFCASSVVGSYGYTFGSGTRLTVV.

The gene calls are TRBV6-6 and TRBJ1-4; possibly TRBD1 for D (5 bases). The CDR3 covers 15 residues. With 7 bases removed from V and 0 bases from J, the gap between germline ends came to 12 bases. The germline CDR1 and CDR2 sequences are MNHNY and SVGAGI (reference sequence). The CDR3 reads CASTRPGTTNEKLFF. The CDR3, as DNA: TGTGCCAGCACCCGTCCAGGGACAACTAATGAAAAACTGTTTTTT.

This clone was seen more than once but under ten times. The rearrangement joins TRBV12-3 or TRBV12-4 to TRBJ1-2; no clear D. V shed 0 bases and J shed 10 bases, with 9 bases lying between them. This CDR3 has 12 residues. The CDR3 spells CASSLARRDYTF. CDR3 bases: TGTGCCAGCAGTTTAGCCAGGCGGGACTACACCTTC.